The sequence of this TCR beta chain was determined in a study of blood T cell repertoires in COVID-19. Study-level information: Italy, Spain and the United States were the sources of the convalescent and acute COVID-19 samples. In each case, the material was cDNA or gDNA derived from T cells, B-cell-depleted T cells, or PBMCs.

The method was immunoSEQ multiplex PCR; TCRdb's version includes in-frame clones alone and lacks a portion of them. Among some 190,000 clones listed, over 75% were seen once. Self-reported history from a screening survey and questionnaire set each donor's cohort. Germline V gene data show CDR1 as SGHTA and CDR2 as FQGTGA. J lost 4 bases, V lost 5 bases, and 6 bases had no gene match. This CDR3 has 16 amino acids. The rearrangement uses TRBV7-3 and TRBJ2-3; 13 bases map to TRBD2. This TCR was sampled from a man aged 30 to 39 with acute COVID-19. Sequencing was performed on PBMCs or T cells enriched from blood (not recorded which). The CDR3 region is CASSPGTSGVADTQYF. In DNA, the CDR3 is TGTGCCAGCAGCCCAGGGACTAGCGGGGTCGCAGATACGCAGTATTTT.